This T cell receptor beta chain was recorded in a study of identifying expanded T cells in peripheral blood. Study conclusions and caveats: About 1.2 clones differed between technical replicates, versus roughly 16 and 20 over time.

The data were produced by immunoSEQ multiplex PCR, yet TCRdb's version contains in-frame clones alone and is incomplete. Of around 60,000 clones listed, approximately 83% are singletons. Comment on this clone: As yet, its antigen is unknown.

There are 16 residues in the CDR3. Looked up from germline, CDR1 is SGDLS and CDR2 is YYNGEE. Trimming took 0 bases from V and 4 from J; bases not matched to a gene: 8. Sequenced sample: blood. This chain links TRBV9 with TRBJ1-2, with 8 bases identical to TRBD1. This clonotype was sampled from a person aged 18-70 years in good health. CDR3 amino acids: CASSVEGQGRTYGYTF. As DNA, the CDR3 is TGTGCCAGCAGCGTAGAAGGACAGGGCCGCACCTATGGCTACACCTTC.